Listed below are T cell receptor beta chains from one sample, sequenced in a study of T cells after somatic rescue of genetic block. Sequencing used immunoSEQ multiplex PCR; TCRdb keeps in-frame clones, though not all of them. In the table there are about 68,000 clones, roughly 90% of which are singletons. Material: peripheral blood mononuclear cells (PBMCs). All receptors come from a man aged 35 to 55. Both conserved end residues are part of each CDR3. D genes are given only for firm matches. Size tells how often a clone was seen (once, few, many) or the class of an expanded clone, and some rows leave it out.

clone_size	v_call	d_call	j_call	cdr3_nt	cdr3_aa
.	TRBV18	TRBD2	TRBJ2-1	TGTGCCAGCTCACCTTCGAGACTAGCGGGAGTACTCAATGAGCAGTTCTTC	CASSPSRLAGVLNEQFF
.	TRBV7-9	TRBD1	TRBJ1-2	TGTGCCAGCAGCTTAGATTTAGGGGGCCTGTCTAACTATGGCTACACCTTC	CASSLDLGGLSNYGYTF
.	TRBV10-3	TRBD1	TRBJ1-1	TGTGCCATCAGTGAAACGGGACAGGGGAACACTGAAGCTTTCTTT	CAISETGQGNTEAFF
.	TRBV11-3	TRBD1	TRBJ1-2	TGTGCCAGCAGCTTTGCCGGACAGGGACGTAACTATGGCTACACCTTC	CASSFAGQGRNYGYTF
once	TRBV4-1	TRBD2	TRBJ2-1	TGCGCCAGCAGCCAAGTCAGCGGGGGCTACAATGAGCAGTTCTTC	CASSQVSGGYNEQFF
.	TRBV19	.	TRBJ2-1	TGTGCCAGTAGTTTGACCACCCGGGGCGATGAGCAGTTCTTC	CASSLTTRGDEQFF
.	TRBV7-3	.	TRBJ2-1	TGTGCCAGCAGCCCGCACTCTGGAGGGACTTTAAACAATGAGCAGTTCTTC	CASSPHSGGTLNNEQFF
.	TRBV18	TRBD1	TRBJ2-5	TGTGCCAGCTCACCCGACAGGGGGCGGCAAGAGACCCAGTACTTC	CASSPDRGRQETQYF
.	TRBV5-1	TRBD1	TRBJ1-2	TGCGCCAGCAGCTTGGGGGCAGGGGGCGGCTATGGCTACACCTTC	CASSLGAGGGYGYTF
.	TRBV2	TRBD2	TRBJ2-3	TGTGCCAGCAGGGAGAGGAAGCGGGGGGGACCCACAGATACGCAGTATTTT	CASRERKRGGPTDTQYF
.	TRBV11-1	.	TRBJ1-1	TGTGCCAGCAGCTTTTCAAACACTGAAGCTTTCTTT	CASSFSNTEAFF
.	TRBV27	.	TRBJ1-4	TGTGCCAGCAGTTTATTTTGGGGAACTAATGAAAAACTGTTTTTT	CASSLFWGTNEKLFF
.	TRBV4-2	TRBD1	TRBJ2-1	TGTGCCAGCAGCGAACCGGGACAGGGGTTAGCTGAGCAGTTCTTC	CASSEPGQGLAEQFF
.	TRBV14	TRBD1	TRBJ2-7	TGTGCCAGCAGCCAGAGGATTGACAGGGGACCCTTCTACGAGCAGTACTTC	CASSQRIDRGPFYEQYF
few	TRBV7-9	.	TRBJ1-5	TGTGCCAGCAGCAATAGCAATCAGCCCCAGCATTTT	CASSNSNQPQHF
.	TRBV7-2	TRBD1	TRBJ1-5	TGTGCCAGCAGCCGTGGGACAGGCAATCAGCCCCAGCATTTT	CASSRGTGNQPQHF
.	TRBV6-5	TRBD2	TRBJ2-1	TGTGCCAGCAGTCTTAGCGGGGGGGCCTCCGAGCAGTTCTTC	CASSLSGGASEQFF
.	TRBV7-3	.	TRBJ1-1	TGTGCCAGCAGCTTTTCTTATGGCACTGAAGCTTTCTTT	CASSFSYGTEAFF
.	TRBV19	TRBD1	TRBJ2-7	TGTGCCACAACCACCGGGGACAGGGCTTCCTACGAGCAGTACTTC	CATTTGDRASYEQYF
.	TRBV10-2	TRBD1	TRBJ2-5	TGCGCCAGCACCGCTCACAGGGGAACGGTGTACTTC	CASTAHRGTVYF
.	TRBV7-2	.	TRBJ1-1	TGTGCCAGCAGCTTACTGGCGGTAACCATGAACACTGAAGCTTTCTTT	CASSLLAVTMNTEAFF
once	TRBV18	.	TRBJ2-1	TGTGCCAGCGGGTCGGGGTACAATGAGCAGTTCTTC	CASGSGYNEQFF
.	TRBV18	TRBD1	TRBJ2-7	TGTGCCAGCTCACCCGGGACAGGGCTGGTCTACGAGCAGTACTTC	CASSPGTGLVYEQYF
.	TRBV18	TRBD1	TRBJ1-5	TGTGCCAGCTCACCAGACAGGGATCAGCCCCAGCATTTT	CASSPDRDQPQHF
few	TRBV29-1	.	TRBJ1-2	TGCAGCGTTGAAGAAAGGGACAAAGATAACTATGGCTACACCTTC	CSVEERDKDNYGYTF
.	TRBV12-5	.	TRBJ2-5	TGTGCTAGTGGTTTGGACCAGGGGGAGACCCAGTACTTC	CASGLDQGETQYF
once	TRBV21-1	.	TRBJ2-7	TGTGCCAGCAGCAAAGTGAGGCAGGGCCTCTACGAGCAGTACTTC	CASSKVRQGLYEQYF
.	TRBV5-1	.	TRBJ2-7	TGCGCCAGCAGCTTGCGAAGCGGCAGCTCCTACGAGCAGTACTTC	CASSLRSGSSYEQYF
.	TRBV19	.	TRBJ1-1	TGTGCCAGTAGCTATCGGGGGAACACTGAAGCTTTCTTT	CASSYRGNTEAFF
.	TRBV11-2	TRBD2	TRBJ2-7	TGTGCCAGCAGTTACTACAGGATCGGCCTAGCGGACCTCTCCTACGAGCAGTACTTC	CASSYYRIGLADLSYEQYF
.	TRBV7-2	TRBD1	TRBJ2-7	TGTGCCAGCAGCTTAAACAGGGGTGGATGGGAGCAGTACTTC	CASSLNRGGWEQYF
once	TRBV2	TRBD1	TRBJ2-1	TGTGCCAGCAGTGAACCGGACAGGGGCGATGAGCAGTTCTTC	CASSEPDRGDEQFF
.	TRBV7-9	.	TRBJ1-1	TGTGCCAGCAGCTTCATATCCCCCCGAGGGATGAACACTGAAGCTTTCTTT	CASSFISPRGMNTEAFF
.	TRBV7-2	.	TRBJ1-5	TGTGCCAGCAGTCTGACAGGAAGTCAGCCCCAGCATTTT	CASSLTGSQPQHF
.	TRBV5-1	TRBD1	TRBJ1-1	TGCGCCAGCAGCAGCGGACAGGGGGCAGGGGCTTTCTTT	CASSSGQGAGAFF
.	TRBV23-1	.	TRBJ1-5	TGCGCCAGCAGTCAACATGAGGTCCAGCCCCAGCATTTT	CASSQHEVQPQHF
.	TRBV11-3	TRBD1	TRBJ2-3	TGTGCCAGCAGCCCTCGACAGGGCATGGGAAATACGCAGTATTTT	CASSPRQGMGNTQYF
once	TRBV7-9	.	TRBJ1-6	TGTGCCAGCAGCTTACAGGGCAACTATAATTCACCCCTCCACTTT	CASSLQGNYNSPLHF
.	TRBV7-6	.	TRBJ2-2	TGTGCCAGCAGCTCCCGGCTGGGCGGGCCAACGAACACCGGGGAGCTGTTTTTT	CASSSRLGGPTNTGELFF
.	TRBV19	.	TRBJ2-7	TGTGCCAGCAGCCCCCGGCAGCTGAGCTACGAGCAGTACTTC	CASSPRQLSYEQYF
.	TRBV7-8	.	TRBJ2-7	TGTGCCAGCAGCTTAGTGAGGGGGATCGACGAGCAGTACTTC	CASSLVRGIDEQYF
.	TRBV4-2	.	TRBJ2-1	TGTGCCAGCAGCCAAGATGGGACGGGGGGCCCTTATGAGCAGTTCTTC	CASSQDGTGGPYEQFF
.	TRBV7-8	TRBD1	TRBJ1-2	TGTGCCAGCAGCTTAAGGGGGCGCATCTATGGCTACACCTTC	CASSLRGRIYGYTF
.	TRBV9	TRBD1	TRBJ2-2	TGTGCCAGCAGCGGGACCGGGACAGGGGTATTCGGGGAGCTGTTTTTT	CASSGTGTGVFGELFF
.	TRBV2	.	TRBJ2-3	TGTGCCAGCAGTGGGGCCGGCGGGACTTACACAGATACGCAGTATTTT	CASSGAGGTYTDTQYF
.	TRBV6-5	.	TRBJ1-2	TGTGCCAGCAGTTATGGGGCGTACTATGGCTACACCTTC	CASSYGAYYGYTF
.	TRBV13	.	TRBJ2-2	TGTGCCAGCACCCCGGGGCGCAACACCGGGGAGCTGTTTTTT	CASTPGRNTGELFF
.	TRBV5-1	.	TRBJ1-1	TGCGCCAGCAGCTTGAATAATTTTATGGGTGAAGCTTTCTTT	CASSLNNFMGEAFF
.	TRBV2	TRBD2	TRBJ2-3	TGTGCCAGCAGTTTTAGCGGGAGGAGGGATACGCAGTATTTT	CASSFSGRRDTQYF
once	TRBV5-1	TRBD1	TRBJ1-2	TGCGCCAGCAGCCCAGGGACAGGACATGGCTACACCTTC	CASSPGTGHGYTF
.	TRBV19	.	TRBJ2-7	TGTGCCAGTAGTATGGGGGACGGACCCTACGAGCAGTACTTC	CASSMGDGPYEQYF
.	TRBV7-2	TRBD2	TRBJ2-3	TGTGCCAGCAGCCCCCGGACTAGCGGCACAGATACGCAGTATTTT	CASSPRTSGTDTQYF